These 17 T cell receptor beta chains came from one sample sequenced in a study of T cell responses to AZD1222 COVID-19 vaccine. Data came from immunoSEQ multiplex PCR; TCRdb stores just in-frame clones and leaves some out. The repertoire holds 100,000 to 150,000 clones, with around 90% as singletons. This specimen consisted of peripheral blood, obtained on day 0 of AZD1222 vaccination. The receptors were sampled from an adult in good health.

The rearrangement links TRBV10-3 to TRBJ2-2; 9 bases match TRBD1. Germline V gene sequence: CDR1 ENHRY, CDR2 SYGVKD. The CDR3 extends over 16 amino acids. V lost 0 bases to trimming and J lost 7 bases; unmatched junction nucleotides: 6. The CDR3 protein is CAISESTGGYGGELFF. CDR3 DNA: TGTGCCATCAGTGAGTCAACAGGGGGCTATGGCGGGGAGCTGTTTTTT.

This clone has just a few counts. The chain joins TRBV19 to TRBJ1-2, with 9 bases matching TRBD1. The CDR3 sequence is 15 residues long. V trimming: 3 bases; J trimming: 5 bases; junction bases outside the gene matches: 7. The V gene's germline CDR1 is LNHDA and CDR2 SQIVND (reference sequence). Here the CDR3 reads CASSITGTGQYGYTF. The CDR3 DNA reads TGTGCCAGTAGTATCACCGGGACAGGGCAGTATGGCTACACCTTC. Using reference TRBV19 and TRBJ1-2 for the parts outside the CDR3, the full variable domain is DGGITQSPKYLFRKEGQNVTLSCEQNLNHDAMYWYRQDPGQGLRLIYYSQIVNDFQKGDIAEGYSVSREKKESFPLTVTSAQKNPTAFYLCASSITGTGQYGYTFGSGTRLTVV.

This clone was seen more than once but under ten times. In nucleotides, the CDR3 is TGTGCCAGCAGCCCTCAAGGGGGGGAATTTCCCCACGAGCAGTACTTC. The encoded protein is CASSPQGGEFPHEQYF. The chain combines TRBV21-1 with TRBJ2-7; TRBD2, the table's D call, was not compared with the DNA. TRBV21-1 corresponds to a pseudogene. This CDR3 region has 16 residues.

The rearrangement links TRBV7-9 to TRBJ2-5, with unresolved D. This CDR3 has 13 amino acids. CDR1 and CDR2 from the germline V gene are SEHNR and FQNEAQ (reference sequence). V was trimmed by 5 bases and J by 0 bases, leaving 7 bases between them. The CDR3 DNA sequence: TGTGCCAGCAGCCTTGCGAACCAAGAGACCCAGTACTTC. Its protein product is CASSLANQETQYF.

CDR3 residues: CASSYPGRPGGGYTF. The CDR3 region has the DNA TGTGCCAGCAGTTATCCCGGACGTCCCGGGGGTGGCTACACCTTC. The chain links TRBV6-5 to TRBJ1-2, with D maybe TRBD1 (5 bases). From germline, CDR1 is MNHEY and CDR2 SVGAGI. The V end was cut by 3 bases, the J end by 7 bases, with 18 bases between. The CDR3 contains 15 residues.

The chain recombines TRBV25-1 with TRBJ1-3; D remains unclear. The CDR3 loop spans 14 amino acids. Germline assignment: CDR1 MGHDK and CDR2 SYGVNS. V was pared by 6 bases and J by 0 bases, with 9 bases between. The DNA of the CDR3 is TGTGCCAGCAGGGACGGATTCTCTGGAAACACCATATATTTT. The encoded protein is CASRDGFSGNTIYF.

The J gene is TRBJ2-3, the V gene TRBV6-2 or TRBV6-3, with D maybe TRBD1 (5 bases). The V and J ends lost 2 bases and 6 bases respectively, with 9 bases between them. The CDR3 has 13 amino acids. Per germline, CDR1 MNHEY and CDR2 SVGEGT. The CDR3 sequence: CASSYRGFDTQYF. The CDR3 bases are TGTGCCAGCAGTTACAGGGGTTTCGATACGCAGTATTTT.

The chain uses TRBV5-1 and TRBJ1-6; TRBD1 might be the D (5 bases). CDR3 length equals 15 residues. V lost 1 base to trimming and J lost 5 bases, with 10 bases between them. Germline CDR1 is SGHRS and CDR2 is YFSETQ. The CDR3 reads CASSLQGGNNSPLHF. For the CDR3, the DNA is TGCGCCAGCAGCTTGCAGGGAGGAAATAATTCACCCCTCCACTTT.

The V gene is TRBV10-1, the J gene TRBJ1-5; D ambiguous. Trimming pared 2 bases from V and 0 bases from J, leaving 5 bases between. In germline, CDR1 is WNHNN, CDR2 SYGVQD (reference sequence). The CDR3 spans 14 residues. CDR3 DNA: TGCGCCAGCAGTGAGACAGTTAGCAATCAGCCCCAGCATTTT. Translation: CASSETVSNQPQHF.

This chain uses TRBV28 with TRBJ1-1; D unresolved. Germline CDR1 reads MDHEN; CDR2 reads SYDVKM. This CDR3 region has 13 residues. The V end lost 3 bases, the J end lost 1 base, and 6 bases lay between the germline ends. CDR3 DNA: TGTGCCAGCAGTTTGAGGACGAACACTGAAGCTTTCTTT. Its translation is CASSLRTNTEAFF.

V and J are TRBV13 and TRBJ1-5; 9 nucleotides align to TRBD1. The V gene end was trimmed by 5 bases and the J gene end by 6 bases; junction bases not matched to a gene: 8. Germline-derived CDR1 and CDR2 are PRHDT and FYEKMQ (reference sequence). There are 15 residues in the CDR3. DNA for the CDR3: TGTGCCAGCAGCACCAGGACAGGGGCAGGTCAGCCCCAGCATTTT. This encodes CASSTRTGAGQPQHF.

This sequence joins TRBV28 and TRBJ2-7; the D gene is possibly TRBD2 (6 bases). Germline V gene data show CDR1 as MDHEN and CDR2 as SYDVKM. The CDR3 extends over 15 amino acids. Trimming pared 2 bases from V and 4 bases from J, leaving 15 bases between. CDR3 nucleotide sequence: TGTGCCAGCAGTTTAGAGGCGCGCGGGGCATACGAGCAGTACTTC. As protein: CASSLEARGAYEQYF.

The chain joins TRBV28 to TRBJ2-7; 7 nucleotides line up with TRBD1. The CDR3 covers 18 residues. Germline V CDR1 and CDR2: MDHEN, SYDVKM. V gave up 4 bases and J gave up 1 base; unmatched junction bases: 16. CDR3 sequence: CASSSGTDLALGSYEQYF. In DNA form, the CDR3 reads TGTGCCAGCAGTTCCGGGACAGACCTCGCCTTAGGATCCTACGAGCAGTACTTC.

The gene calls are TRBV27 and TRBJ2-5, with D unresolved. CDR1 is MNHEY and CDR2 is SMNVEV in the germline V gene (reference sequence). The CDR3 sequence is 11 residues long. V gave up 6 bases and J gave up 5 bases, with 7 bases separating them. The CDR3 here is CASSSRETQYF. Written as DNA, the CDR3 is TGTGCCAGCAGCTCCAGGGAGACCCAGTACTTC.

The chain employs TRBV28 and TRBJ1-2; possible D gene TRBD1, 6 bases. Germline V lookup: CDR1 MDHEN, CDR2 SYDVKM. V was trimmed by 2 bases and J by 2 bases, leaving 6 bases between them. The length of the CDR3 is 13 residues. In DNA, the CDR3 is TGTGCCAGCAGTTTAACAGGGAACTATGGCTACACCTTC. Its protein product is CASSLTGNYGYTF.

This chain uses TRBV10-2 with TRBJ1-6; 8 bases agree with TRBD1. Trimming removed 5 bases from V and 9 bases from J; junction bases left unmatched: 12. Germline values: CDR1 WSHSY, CDR2 SAAADI. The CDR3 sequence is 16 residues long. Here the CDR3 DNA reads TGCGCCAGCAGTCCTTCCCAGGGGGCGCTTGGTTCACCCCTCCACTTT. Translated: CASSPSQGALGSPLHF.

CDR3 loop: CASSQDRGLGNTIYF. CDR3 sequence (DNA): TGTGCCAGCAGCCAAGACAGGGGGCTTGGAAACACCATATATTTT. The V gene is TRBV3-1 (or the pseudogene TRBV3-2), the J gene TRBJ1-3; 8 bases fit TRBD1. V lost 0 bases and J lost 3; bases outside the gene matches: 1. The CDR3 has 15 residues. CDR1 and CDR2 from the germline V gene are LGHDT and YNNKEL (reference sequence).